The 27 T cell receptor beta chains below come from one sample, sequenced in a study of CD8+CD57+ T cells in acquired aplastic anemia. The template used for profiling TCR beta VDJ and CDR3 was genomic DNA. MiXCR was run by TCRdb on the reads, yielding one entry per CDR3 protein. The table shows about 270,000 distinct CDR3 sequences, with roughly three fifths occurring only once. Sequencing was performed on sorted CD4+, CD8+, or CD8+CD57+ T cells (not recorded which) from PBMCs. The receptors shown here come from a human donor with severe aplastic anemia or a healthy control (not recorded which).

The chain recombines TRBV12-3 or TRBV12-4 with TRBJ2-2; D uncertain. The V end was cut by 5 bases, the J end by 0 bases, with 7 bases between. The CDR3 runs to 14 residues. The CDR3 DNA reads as TGTGCCAGCAGTAGAAGGGCGAACACCGGGGAGCTGTTTTTT. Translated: CASSRRANTGELFF.

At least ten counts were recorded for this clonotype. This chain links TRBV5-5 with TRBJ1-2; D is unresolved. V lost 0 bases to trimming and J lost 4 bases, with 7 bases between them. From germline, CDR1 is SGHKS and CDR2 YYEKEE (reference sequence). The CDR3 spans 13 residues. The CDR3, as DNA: TGTGCCAGCAGCTTGGCACATCCCTATGGCTACACCTTC. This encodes CASSLAHPYGYTF.

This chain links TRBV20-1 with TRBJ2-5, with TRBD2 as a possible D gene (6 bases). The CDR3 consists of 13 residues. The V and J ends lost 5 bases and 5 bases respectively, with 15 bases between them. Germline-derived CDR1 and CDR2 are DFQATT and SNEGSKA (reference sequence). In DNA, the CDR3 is TGCAGTGCTCGCGGACTACCGGGGGAGACCCAGTACTTC. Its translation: CSARGLPGETQYF.

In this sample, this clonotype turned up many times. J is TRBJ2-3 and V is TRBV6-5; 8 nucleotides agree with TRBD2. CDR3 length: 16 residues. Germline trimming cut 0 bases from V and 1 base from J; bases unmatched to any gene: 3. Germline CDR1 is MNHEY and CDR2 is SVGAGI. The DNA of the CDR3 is TGTGCCAGCAGTTACTCATCGCGGGGGGGCACAGATACGCAGTATTTT. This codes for CASSYSSRGGTDTQYF.

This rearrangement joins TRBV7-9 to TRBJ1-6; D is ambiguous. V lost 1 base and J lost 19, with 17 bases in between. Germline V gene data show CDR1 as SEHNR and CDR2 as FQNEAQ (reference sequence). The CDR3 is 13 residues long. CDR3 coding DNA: TGTGCCAGCAGCTTAGGAGATACCGGGCGGAATCACTTT. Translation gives CASSLGDTGRNHF.

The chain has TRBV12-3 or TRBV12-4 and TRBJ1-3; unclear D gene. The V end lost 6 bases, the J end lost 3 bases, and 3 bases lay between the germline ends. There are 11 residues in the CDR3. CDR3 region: CASSRGNTIYF. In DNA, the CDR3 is TGTGCCAGCAGCCGTGGAAACACCATATATTTT.

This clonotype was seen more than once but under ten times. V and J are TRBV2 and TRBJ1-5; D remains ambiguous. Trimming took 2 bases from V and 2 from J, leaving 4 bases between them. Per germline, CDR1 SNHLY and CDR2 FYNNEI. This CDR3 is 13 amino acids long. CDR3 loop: CASSERGNQPQHF. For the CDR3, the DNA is TGTGCCAGCAGTGAAAGGGGCAATCAGCCCCAGCATTTT.

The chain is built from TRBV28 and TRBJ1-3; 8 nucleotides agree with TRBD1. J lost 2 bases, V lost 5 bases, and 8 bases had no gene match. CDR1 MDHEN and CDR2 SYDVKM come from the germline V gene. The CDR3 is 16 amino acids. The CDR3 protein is CASSPGDRSPGNTIYF. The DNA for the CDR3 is TGTGCCAGCAGTCCCGGGGACAGGAGCCCTGGAAACACCATATATTTT.

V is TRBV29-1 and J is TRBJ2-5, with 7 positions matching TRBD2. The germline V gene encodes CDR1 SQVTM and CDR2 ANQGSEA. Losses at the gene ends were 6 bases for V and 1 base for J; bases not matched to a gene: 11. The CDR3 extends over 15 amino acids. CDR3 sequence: CSVYGGRWPQETQYF. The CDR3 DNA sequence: TGCAGCGTATACGGGGGGAGGTGGCCCCAAGAGACCCAGTACTTC.

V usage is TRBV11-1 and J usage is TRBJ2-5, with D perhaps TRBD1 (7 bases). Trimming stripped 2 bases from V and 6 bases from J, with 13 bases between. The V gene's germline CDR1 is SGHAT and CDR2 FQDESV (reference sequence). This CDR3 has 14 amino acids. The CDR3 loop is CASSLLQGGQTQYF. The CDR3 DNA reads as TGTGCCAGCAGCTTACTGCAGGGGGGACAGACCCAGTACTTC.

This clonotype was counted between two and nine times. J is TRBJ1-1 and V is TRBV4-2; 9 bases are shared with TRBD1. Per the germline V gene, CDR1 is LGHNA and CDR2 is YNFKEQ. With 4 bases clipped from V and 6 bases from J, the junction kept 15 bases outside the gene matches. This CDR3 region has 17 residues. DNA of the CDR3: TGTGCCAGCAGCCCCCCCCGATCCACAGGGGGCTCGGCTGAAGCTTTCTTT. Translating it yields CASSPPRSTGGSAEAFF.

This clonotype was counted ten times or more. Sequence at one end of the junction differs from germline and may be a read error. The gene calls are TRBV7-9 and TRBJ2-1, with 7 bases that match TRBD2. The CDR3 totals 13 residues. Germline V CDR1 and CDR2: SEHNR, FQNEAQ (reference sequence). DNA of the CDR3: TGTGCCAGCAGTTTAGCGGGCGGCAATGAGCAGTTCTTC. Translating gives CASSLAGGNEQFF.

CDR3 loop: CASSHSGYEQYF. In DNA form, the CDR3 reads TGTGCCAGCAGCCATTCTGGGTACGAGCAGTACTTC. J is TRBJ2-7 and V is TRBV9; D is uncertain. Germline CDR1 is SGDLS and CDR2 is YYNGEE. The CDR3 consists of 12 residues. V lost 4 bases and J 4 bases, leaving 9 bases between the germline ends.

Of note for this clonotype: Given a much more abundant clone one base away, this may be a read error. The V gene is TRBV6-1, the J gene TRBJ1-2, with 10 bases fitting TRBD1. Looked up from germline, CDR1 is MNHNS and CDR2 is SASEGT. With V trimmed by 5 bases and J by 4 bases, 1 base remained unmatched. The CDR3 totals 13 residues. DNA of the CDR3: TGTGCCAGCAGTAGGACAGGGGGCTATGGCTACACCTTC. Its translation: CASSRTGGYGYTF.

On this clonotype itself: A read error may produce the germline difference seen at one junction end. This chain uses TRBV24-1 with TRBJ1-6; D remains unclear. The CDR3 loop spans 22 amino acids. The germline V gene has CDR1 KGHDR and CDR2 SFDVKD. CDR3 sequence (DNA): TGTGCCACCAGTGATCGGGGTTCGGGTCGGCGGGCCCCCGTGGGCTATAGTTCACCCCTCCACTTT. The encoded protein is CATSDRGSGRRAPVGYSSPLHF.

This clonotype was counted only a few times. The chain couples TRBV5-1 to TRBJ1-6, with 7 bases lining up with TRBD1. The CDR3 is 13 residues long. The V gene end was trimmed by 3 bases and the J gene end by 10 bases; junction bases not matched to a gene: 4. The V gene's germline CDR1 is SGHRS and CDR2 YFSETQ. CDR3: CASSSGQSSPLHF. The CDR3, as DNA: TGCGCCAGCAGCTCGGGACAGAGCTCACCCCTCCACTTT.

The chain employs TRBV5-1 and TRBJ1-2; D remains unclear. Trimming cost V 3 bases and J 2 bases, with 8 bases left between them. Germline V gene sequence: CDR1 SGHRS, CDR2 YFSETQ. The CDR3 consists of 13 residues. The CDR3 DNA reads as TGCGCCAGCAGCTCCGACGTCAACTATGGCTACACCTTC. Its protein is CASSSDVNYGYTF.

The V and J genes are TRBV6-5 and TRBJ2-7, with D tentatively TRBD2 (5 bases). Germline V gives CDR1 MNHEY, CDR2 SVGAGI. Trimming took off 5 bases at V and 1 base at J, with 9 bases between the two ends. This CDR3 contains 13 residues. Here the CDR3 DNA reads TGTGCCAGCAGTCAAGCGGTTTCCTACGAGCAGTACTTC. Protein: CASSQAVSYEQYF.

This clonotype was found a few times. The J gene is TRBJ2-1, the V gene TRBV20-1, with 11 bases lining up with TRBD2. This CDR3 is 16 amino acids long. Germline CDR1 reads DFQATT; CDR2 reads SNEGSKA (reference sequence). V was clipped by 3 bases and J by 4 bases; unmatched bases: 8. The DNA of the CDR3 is TGCAGTGCTAGGATAGCGGGGGGGCCAGTGTACAATGAGCAGTTCTTC. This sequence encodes CSARIAGGPVYNEQFF.

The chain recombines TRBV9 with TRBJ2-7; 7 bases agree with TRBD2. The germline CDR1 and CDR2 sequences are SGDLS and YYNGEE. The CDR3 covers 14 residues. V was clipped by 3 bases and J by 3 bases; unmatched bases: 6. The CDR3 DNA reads TGTGCCAGCAGCGCTGCGGGAGTGATCTACGAGCAGTACTTC. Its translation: CASSAAGVIYEQYF.

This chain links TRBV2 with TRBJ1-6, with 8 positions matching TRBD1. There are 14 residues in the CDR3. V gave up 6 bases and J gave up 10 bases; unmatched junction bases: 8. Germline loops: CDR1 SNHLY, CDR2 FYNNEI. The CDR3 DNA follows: TGTGCCAGCAGCGCCAGGGGGCTTGGGTCACCCCTCCACTTT. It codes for CASSARGLGSPLHF. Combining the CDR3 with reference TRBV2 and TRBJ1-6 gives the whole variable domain EPEVTQTPSHQVTQMGQEVILRCVPISNHLYFYWYRQILGQKVEFLVSFYNNEISEKSEIFDDQFSVERPDGSNFTLKIRSTKLEDSAMYFCASSARGLGSPLHFGNGTRLTVT.

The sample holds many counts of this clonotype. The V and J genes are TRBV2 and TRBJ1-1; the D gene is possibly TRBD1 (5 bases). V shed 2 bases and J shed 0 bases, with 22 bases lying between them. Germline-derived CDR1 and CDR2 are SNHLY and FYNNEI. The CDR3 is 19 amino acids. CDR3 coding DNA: TGTGCCAGCAGTGAAAGTTCTGGGTTCTTGGGACGGTTGAACACTGAAGCTTTCTTT. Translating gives CASSESSGFLGRLNTEAFF.

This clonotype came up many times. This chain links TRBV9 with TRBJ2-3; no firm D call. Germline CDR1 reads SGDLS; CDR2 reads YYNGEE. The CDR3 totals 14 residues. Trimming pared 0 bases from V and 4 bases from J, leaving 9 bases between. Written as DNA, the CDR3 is TGTGCCAGCAGCGTAGTAGGAGCAGCAGATACGCAGTATTTT. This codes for CASSVVGAADTQYF.

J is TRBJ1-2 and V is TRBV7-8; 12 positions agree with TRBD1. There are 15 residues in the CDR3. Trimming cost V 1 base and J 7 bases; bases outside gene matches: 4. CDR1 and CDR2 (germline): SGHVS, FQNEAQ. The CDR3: CASSLGGQGAFGYTF. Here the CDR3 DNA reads TGTGCCAGCAGCTTAGGGGGACAGGGGGCTTTTGGCTACACCTTC. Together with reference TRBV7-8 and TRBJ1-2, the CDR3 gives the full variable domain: GAGVSQSPRYKVAKRGQDVALRCDPISGHVSLFWYQQALGQGPEFLTYFQNEAQLDKSGLPSDRFFAERPEGSVSTLKIQRTQQEDSAVYLCASSLGGQGAFGYTFGSGTRLTVV.

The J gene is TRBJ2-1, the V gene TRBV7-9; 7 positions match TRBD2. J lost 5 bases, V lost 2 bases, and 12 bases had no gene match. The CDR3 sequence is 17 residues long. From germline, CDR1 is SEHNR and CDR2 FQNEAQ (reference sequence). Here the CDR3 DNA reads TGTGCCAGCAGCTTACCCCTCTATGCGGGGGAACACAATGAGCAGTTCTTC. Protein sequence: CASSLPLYAGEHNEQFF.

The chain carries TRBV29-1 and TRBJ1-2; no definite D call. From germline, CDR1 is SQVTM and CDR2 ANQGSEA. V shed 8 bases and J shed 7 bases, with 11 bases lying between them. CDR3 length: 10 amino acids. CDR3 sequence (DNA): TGCAGCATTCGGGAGGGTGGCTACACCTTC. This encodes CSIREGGYTF.

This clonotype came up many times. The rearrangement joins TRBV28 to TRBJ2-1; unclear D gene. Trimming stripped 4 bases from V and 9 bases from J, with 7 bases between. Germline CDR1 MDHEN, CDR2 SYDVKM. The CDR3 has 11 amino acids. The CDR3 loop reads CASSSMGEQFF. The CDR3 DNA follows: TGTGCCAGCAGTTCCATGGGTGAGCAGTTCTTC.